Included here is one T cell receptor beta chain sequence, with context. Clones were sequenced by immunoSEQ multiplex PCR, and TCRdb holds only the in-frame ones, with some missing. The sample consists of hundreds of thousands of clones, approximately 95% of them appearing once. The sample originates from a study of shared T cell receptors in the human thymus. Trimming cost V 0 bases and J 6 bases; bases outside gene matches: 12. There are 18 residues in the CDR3. The germline gives CDR1 MNHEY, CDR2 SMNVEV (reference sequence). Specimen: thymocytes. The chain couples TRBV27 to TRBJ2-1, with TRBD2 matching over 9 bases. The origin of this receptor is a human donor. Here the CDR3 reads CASSLSGDSGSAVNEQFF. The CDR3, as DNA: TGTGCCAGCAGTTTATCCGGGGATAGCGGGAGCGCCGTCAATGAGCAGTTCTTC.